The 28 T cell receptor beta chains below all came from one sample that was sequenced in a study of T cell repertoires in cytomegalovirus infection. For these TCRs, the target antigens are not known. Via MiXCR, TCRdb re-called the reads, giving one row per CDR3 protein. The sample contains about 500,000 distinct CDR3 sequences, about 33% of which appear only once. This specimen was cultured PBMCs, taken from culture after CMV antigen stimulation. All receptors derive from a human donor in good health (CMV status not recorded). Some clones in this sample may be carry-over from other donors' samples.

This clonotype turned up a few times. The J gene is TRBJ2-3, the V gene TRBV29-1; tentatively, D is TRBD1 (6 bases). This CDR3 comprises 11 residues. Germline lookup yields CDR1 SQVTM and CDR2 ANQGSEA. V was trimmed by 4 bases and J by 9 bases, leaving 11 bases between them. The CDR3 region is CSVGPGQTQYF. The CDR3 DNA sequence: TGCAGCGTTGGGCCGGGACAAACGCAGTATTTT.

As for this clonotype: A much more abundant neighbour one base away suggests this may be a read error. This chain connects TRBV7-9 to TRBJ2-7; D tentatively reads TRBD1 or TRBD2 (5 bases each). The CDR3 runs 15 residues. V was clipped by 5 bases and J by 7 bases, with 21 bases between them. Germline lookup yields CDR1 SEHNR and CDR2 FQNEAQ (reference sequence). The CDR3 region has the DNA TGTGCCAGCAGCGCCGACCTCTTCGGGGCGCTGGAGCAGTACTTC. Its protein is CASSADLFGALEQYF.

The J gene is TRBJ2-1, the V gene TRBV6-8; D remains ambiguous. Germline V gene lookup returns CDR1 MNHGY and CDR2 SAAAGT. The CDR3 totals 11 residues. Trimming shortened V by 7 bases and J by 8 bases, and 9 bases separated the two germline ends. In DNA, the CDR3 is TGTGCCAGCAACCGTGGCGATGAGCAGTTCTTC. Translated, it gives CASNRGDEQFF.

For the CDR3, the DNA is TGTGCCAGCAGTCCCGACATAGAAGGCTATGGCTACACCTTC. Its translation is CASSPDIEGYGYTF. This chain joins TRBV12-3 or TRBV12-4 and TRBJ1-2; D is unclear. Trimming pared 5 bases from V and 4 bases from J, leaving 14 bases between. CDR3 length equals 14 residues.

This clonotype was recorded a few times. V is TRBV7-3 and J is TRBJ2-1; tentatively, D is TRBD2 (6 bases). With 2 bases removed from V and 8 bases from J, the gap between germline ends came to 16 bases. The CDR3 has 15 amino acids. CDR1 SGHTA and CDR2 FQGTGA come from the germline V gene. CDR3 nucleotide sequence: TGTGCCAGCAGCTTAGGAGGGACCCCTTGGGATGAGCAGTTCTTC. Translation gives CASSLGGTPWDEQFF.

V usage is TRBV20-1 and J usage is TRBJ2-1; D is possibly TRBD2 (6 bases). CDR3 length: 15 residues. Germline CDR1 DFQATT, CDR2 SNEGSKA (reference sequence). V lost 6 bases to trimming and J lost 1 base, with 16 bases between them. For the CDR3, the DNA is TGCAGTGCCCAAAACGACGGACTATCCTACAATGAGCAGTTCTTC. As protein: CSAQNDGLSYNEQFF.

This rearrangement joins TRBV6-1 to TRBJ2-7; D call uncertain. This CDR3 spans 15 amino acids. The V and J ends lost 4 bases and 0 bases respectively, with 13 bases between them. Germline CDR1 is MNHNS and CDR2 is SASEGT. The CDR3 is CASSGISPYSYEQYF. CDR3 DNA: TGTGCCAGCAGTGGGATTTCGCCCTACTCCTACGAGCAGTACTTC.

V and J are TRBV28 and TRBJ2-1, with 9 bases identical to TRBD1. The V segment lost 6 bases and the J segment 6 bases; nucleotides outside the gene matches: 9. This CDR3 spans 15 amino acids. CDR1 is MDHEN and CDR2 is SYDVKM in the germline V gene. CDR3 residues: CASRVGDREPNEQFF. CDR3 DNA sequence: TGTGCCAGCAGGGTAGGGGACAGGGAACCCAATGAGCAGTTCTTC.

CDR3 protein: CASSSSGRRYNEQFF. CDR3 in DNA: TGTGCCAGCAGTTCTAGCGGGAGGAGGTACAATGAGCAGTTCTTC. The chain joins TRBV12-3 or TRBV12-4 to TRBJ2-1; 11 nucleotides agree with TRBD2. The CDR3 contains 15 residues. With V trimmed by 4 bases and J by 4 bases, 3 bases remained unmatched.

The chain has TRBV5-1 and TRBJ2-3, with 7 nucleotides matching TRBD2. The ends lost 4 bases at V and 6 bases at J; junction bases unmatched: 8. CDR1 and CDR2 from the germline V gene are SGHRS and YFSETQ. This CDR3 has 14 amino acids. CDR3 bases: TGCGCCAGCAGCCCGACGGGAGGCAAGGATACGCAGTATTTT. Translating gives CASSPTGGKDTQYF.

The J gene is TRBJ1-5, the V gene TRBV6-6; maybe TRBD1 (6 bases). The CDR3 extends over 18 amino acids. Trimming pared 2 bases from V and 1 base from J, leaving 18 bases between. Germline values: CDR1 MNHNY, CDR2 SVGAGI (reference sequence). Here the CDR3 DNA reads TGTGCCAGCAGTTACGCACTCGGGACACGCTCCAGCAATCAGCCCCAGCATTTT. Translating it yields CASSYALGTRSSNQPQHF.

This chain uses TRBV3-1 with TRBJ2-5, with 10 bases fitting TRBD1. Germline V gene data show CDR1 as LGHDT and CDR2 as YNNKEL (reference sequence). The CDR3 totals 15 residues. V dropped 3 bases and J dropped 5; count of bases not matched to a gene: 6. Written as DNA, the CDR3 is TGTGCCAGCAGCCATAGGACAGGGGGTTTGGAGACCCAGTACTTC. As protein: CASSHRTGGLETQYF.

The genes are TRBV20-1 and TRBJ2-7, with TRBD2 matching 9 bases. This CDR3 spans 14 amino acids. With 3 bases clipped from V and 7 bases from J, the junction kept 10 bases outside the gene matches. Germline CDR1 reads DFQATT; CDR2 reads SNEGSKA (reference sequence). CDR3 protein: CSASPSGIAGEQYV. The CDR3 DNA reads as TGCAGTGCTAGTCCTAGCGGGATCGCTGGGGAGCAGTACGTC.

The V and J genes are TRBV27 and TRBJ2-1; D unresolved. The germline CDR1 and CDR2 sequences are MNHEY and SMNVEV (reference sequence). The CDR3 loop spans 14 amino acids. V lost 2 bases to trimming and J lost 7 bases, with 12 bases between them. CDR3 sequence reads: CASSLGVGMNEQFF. CDR3 bases: TGTGCCAGCAGTTTAGGAGTAGGAATGAATGAGCAGTTCTTC.

This clonotype was counted between two and nine times. The V gene is TRBV19, the J gene TRBJ2-1; 16 bases agree with TRBD2. The CDR3 loop spans 20 amino acids. The V segment lost 5 bases and the J segment 6 bases; nucleotides outside the gene matches: 16. Germline V gene sequence: CDR1 LNHDA, CDR2 SQIVND (reference sequence). CDR3 in DNA: TGTGCCAGTAGTTTTTTTTACTCCGGGACTAGCGGGAGGGTTGGCAATGAGCAGTTCTTC. Its translation is CASSFFYSGTSGRVGNEQFF.

The J gene is TRBJ2-2, the V gene TRBV7-6, with 7 bases matching TRBD2. Germline CDR1 reads SGHVS; CDR2 reads FNYEAQ. CDR3 length: 15 residues. With V trimmed by 7 bases and J by 4 bases, 9 bases remained unmatched. As DNA, the CDR3 is TGTGCCAGCACCGAAGGGGAGGGCTTCACCGGGGAGCTGTTTTTT. As protein: CASTEGEGFTGELFF.

This clonotype was seen just once. This rearrangement joins TRBV19 to TRBJ1-1; D is unresolved. Germline V gene lookup returns CDR1 LNHDA and CDR2 SQIVND (reference sequence). Trimming took off 5 bases at V and 6 bases at J, with 7 bases between the two ends. The CDR3 length is 11 residues. The CDR3 DNA reads TGTGCCAGTAGTCCAGGTCCTGAAGCTTTCTTT. This codes for CASSPGPEAFF.

This sequence joins TRBV12-3 or TRBV12-4 and TRBJ1-5, with D unclear. CDR3 length: 15 amino acids. V dropped 7 bases and J dropped 7 bases, with 20 bases sitting between them. The CDR3 coding sequence is TGTGCCAGCACCCCTCGCGGGGAAGGTGGGCAGCCCCAGCATTTT. Amino acid sequence: CASTPRGEGGQPQHF.

This clonotype was counted only a few times. This chain joins TRBV7-2 and TRBJ1-2; possible D gene TRBD1, 5 bases. The CDR3 runs 14 residues. Germline CDR1 reads SGHTA; CDR2 reads FQGNSA. Trimming removed 5 bases at V and 8 bases at J, with 18 bases between. CDR3 in DNA: TGTGCCAGCAGCCCTTACTATCAGGGAGCCGGCTACACCTTC. Translating gives CASSPYYQGAGYTF.

As DNA, the CDR3 is TGCAGCGTTGGGCCGACCTACAATGAGCAGTTCTTC. Translation: CSVGPTYNEQFF. The chain has TRBV29-1 and TRBJ2-1, with D hard to call. Germline lookup yields CDR1 SQVTM and CDR2 ANQGSEA. The CDR3 totals 12 residues. Trimming cost V 4 bases and J 2 bases, with 6 bases left between them.

The rearrangement joins TRBV24-1 to TRBJ2-4, with no clear D. CDR1 is KGHDR, CDR2 SFDVKD, per germline. The CDR3 sequence is 13 residues long. Deletions cut 2 bases from V and 8 bases from J, with 9 bases between. The CDR3 DNA sequence: TGTGCCACCAGTGATTATACTGGGGACATTCAGTACTTC. Its protein product is CATSDYTGDIQYF.

The chain employs TRBV20-1 and TRBJ2-3, with a weak D call TRBD2 (6 bases). Germline-derived CDR1 and CDR2 are DFQATT and SNEGSKA (reference sequence). CDR3 length: 13 residues. CDR3 DNA: TGCAGGCTGACTAGTTGGAGGACAGATACGCAGTATTTT. Protein: CRLTSWRTDTQYF.

The chain recombines TRBV4-2 with TRBJ1-3; TRBD1 is a possible D gene (5 bases). CDR1 is LGHNA and CDR2 is YNFKEQ in the germline V gene. The CDR3 sequence is 16 residues long. Trimming pared 0 bases from V and 5 bases from J, leaving 14 bases between. The CDR3 nucleotides read TGTGCCAGCAGCCAAGATGAGGTGACAGCCCGAAACACCATATATTTT. It yields the protein CASSQDEVTARNTIYF.

The chain combines TRBV10-2 with TRBJ1-1; weak D call: TRBD1 (6 bases). V was shortened by 7 bases and J by 0 bases, with 15 bases between the two germline ends. The CDR3 covers 15 residues. From germline, CDR1 is WSHSY and CDR2 SAAADI. CDR3 sequence (DNA): TGCGCCAGCACCGGAATCGACAGGATGAACACTGAAGCTTTCTTT. It translates to CASTGIDRMNTEAFF.

The CDR3 region is CASSQRDIHEQYF. In nucleotides, the CDR3 is TGTGCCAGCAGTCAACGGGATATCCACGAGCAGTACTTC. The genes are TRBV12-3 or TRBV12-4 and TRBJ2-7; D might be TRBD2 (5 bases). The CDR3 runs 13 residues. V shed 5 bases and J shed 5 bases, with 13 bases lying between them.

This chain connects TRBV7-6 to TRBJ2-7, with D perhaps assigned TRBD1 or TRBD2 (5 bases each). V was clipped by 3 bases and J by 7 bases, with 13 bases between them. This CDR3 contains 13 residues. The germline V gene encodes CDR1 SGHVS and CDR2 FNYEAQ. The CDR3 sequence is CASSFPVEGEQYV. The DNA of the CDR3 is TGTGCCAGCAGCTTTCCCGTTGAGGGGGAGCAGTACGTC.

This rearrangement joins TRBV12-3 or TRBV12-4 to TRBJ2-2; D possibly corresponds to TRBD2 (5 bases). Deletions cut 5 bases from V and 6 bases from J, with 13 bases between. The CDR3 runs 14 residues. CDR3 in DNA: TGTGCCAGCAGTATACTAACTAGTTCCGGGGAGCTGTTTTTT. This encodes CASSILTSSGELFF.

This clonotype has a count of ten or more. The CDR3 coding sequence is TGTGCCAGCAGCTTACAGGCCCTGAGGGGCTACACCTTC. Amino acids: CASSLQALRGYTF. The J gene is TRBJ1-2, the V gene TRBV7-2; no reliable D call. The CDR3 spans 13 residues. Trimming took off 2 bases at V and 8 bases at J, with 12 bases between the two ends. Germline CDR1 SGHTA, CDR2 FQGNSA. Drawing the rest from reference TRBV7-2 and TRBJ1-2, the complete variable domain is GAGVSQSPSNKVTEKGKDVELRCDPISGHTALYWYRQSLGQGLEFLIYFQGNSAPDKSGLPSDRFSAERTGGSVSTLTIQRTQQEDSAVYLCASSLQALRGYTFGSGTRLTVV.